This T cell receptor (beta chain) was recorded in a study of blood T cells in healthy people across ages. Concerning this clonotype: Its target is unknown.

It was with a sample-barcoded 5' primer and a J-beta primer mix that a second PCR of roughly 7 to 11 cycles was run. TCRdb re-called the 5' RACE reads through MiXCR, storing one row per CDR3 protein. This table has about 780,000 distinct CDR3 sequences, approximately 65% appearing once. Study-wide points: CMV status of donors was unknown, possibly confounding expanded clonotype changes.

In each sample, at least 7 million PBMCs were isolated. Every sample gave at least 5 micrograms of total RNA when it was extracted. Germline CDR1 and CDR2: SGHAT and FQDESV (reference sequence). Trimming took 2 bases from V and 4 from J, leaving 15 bases between them. This CDR3 comprises 16 residues. V is TRBV11-1 and J is TRBJ2-1, with D perhaps TRBD1 (6 bases). The sequence derives from a man between 25 and 39 years old in good health. What was sequenced was blood. The CDR3 nucleotides are TGTGCCAGCAGCTTACCCAGCAGGGGTGCTTACAATGAGCAGTTCTTC. Encoded protein: CASSLPSRGAYNEQFF.